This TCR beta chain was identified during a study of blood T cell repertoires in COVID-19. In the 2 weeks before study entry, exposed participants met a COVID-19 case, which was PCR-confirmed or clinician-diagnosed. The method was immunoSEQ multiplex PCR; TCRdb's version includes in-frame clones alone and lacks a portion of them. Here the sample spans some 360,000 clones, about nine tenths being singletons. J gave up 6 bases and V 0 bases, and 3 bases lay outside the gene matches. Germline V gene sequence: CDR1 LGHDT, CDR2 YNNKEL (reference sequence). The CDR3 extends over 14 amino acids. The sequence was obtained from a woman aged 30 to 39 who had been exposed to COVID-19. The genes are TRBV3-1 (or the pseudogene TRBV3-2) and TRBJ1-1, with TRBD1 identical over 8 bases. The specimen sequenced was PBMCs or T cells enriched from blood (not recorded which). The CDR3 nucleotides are TGTGCCAGCAGCCAAGATCAGGGGGCCTCTGAAGCTTTCTTT. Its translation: CASSQDQGASEAFF.